These 28 T cell receptor beta chains came from one sample sequenced in a study of blood T cell repertoires in COVID-19. TCRdb's table, derived via immunoSEQ multiplex PCR, lists solely in-frame clones and lacks some. The sample lists over 100,000 clones, around nine tenths occurring once. The specimen was peripheral blood. These receptors were taken from a man between 50 and 59 years old with active or convalescent COVID-19.

The rearrangement links TRBV21-1 to TRBJ2-1; the tabulated D call, TRBD2, remains unverified against the DNA. TRBV21-1 is listed as a pseudogene. This CDR3 is 11 amino acids long. The CDR3 DNA is TGTGCCAGCAAGCTGTCAAATGAGCAGTTCTTC. Its protein product is CASKLSNEQFF.

CDR3 in amino acids: CASSKSGTEAFF. The CDR3 bases are TGTGCCAGCAGCAAATCAGGGACTGAAGCTTTCTTT. The rearrangement uses TRBV21-1 and TRBJ1-1; TRBD1 is the table's D call, not checked against the DNA. TRBV21-1 is noted as a pseudogene. CDR3 size: 12 residues.

The chain uses TRBV5-5 and TRBJ2-6; 7 bases are shared with TRBD1. Germline CDR1 and CDR2: SGHKS and YYEKEE (reference sequence). This CDR3 has 18 residues. Trimming cost V 0 bases and J 0 bases; bases outside gene matches: 6. The CDR3 nucleotides read TGTGCCAGCAGCTTGGGTCAGGGGGTCCTCTCTGGGGCCAACGTCCTGACTTTC. It encodes CASSLGQGVLSGANVLTF.

V and J are TRBV19 and TRBJ2-3; the D is unclear. The germline V gene encodes CDR1 LNHDA and CDR2 SQIVND (reference sequence). V was trimmed by 4 bases and J by 3 bases, leaving 14 bases between them. The CDR3 sequence is 15 residues long. CDR3 DNA: TGTGCCAGTAGTACGAGACATGAATCAACAGATACGCAGTATTTT. Translated, it gives CASSTRHESTDTQYF. Combining the CDR3 with reference TRBV19 and TRBJ2-3 gives the whole variable domain DGGITQSPKYLFRKEGQNVTLSCEQNLNHDAMYWYRQDPGQGLRLIYYSQIVNDFQKGDIAEGYSVSREKKESFPLTVTSAQKNPTAFYLCASSTRHESTDTQYFGPGTRLTVL.

The CDR3 coding sequence is TGTGCCAGCAGTTTAGGGTCCGACAGTGCCACTGAAGCTTTCTTT. It encodes CASSLGSDSATEAFF. This rearrangement joins TRBV28 to TRBJ1-1; possible D gene TRBD1, 5 bases. CDR3 length equals 15 residues. Trimming left V 2 bases short and J 4 bases short, with 14 bases between. Germline-derived CDR1 and CDR2 are MDHEN and SYDVKM.

The CDR3 loop is CAWSRDRSPLHF. Here the CDR3 DNA reads TGTGCCTGGAGCCGGGACAGATCACCCCTCCACTTT. This sequence joins TRBV30 and TRBJ1-6; TRBD1 agrees at 7 bases. Germline CDR1 and CDR2: GTSNPN and SVGIG (reference sequence). CDR3 length equals 12 residues. The V segment lost 3 bases and the J segment 10 bases; nucleotides outside the gene matches: 3.

CDR3 residues: CASSPQGYSGNTIYF. CDR3 sequence (DNA): TGTGCCAGCAGCCCACAGGGGTACTCTGGAAACACCATATATTTT. The rearrangement joins TRBV6-5 to TRBJ1-3; 7 bases agree with TRBD1. V gave up 6 bases and J gave up 0 bases; unmatched junction bases: 5. Germline CDR1 is MNHEY and CDR2 is SVGAGI. The CDR3 runs to 15 residues.

This chain uses TRBV6-2 or TRBV6-3 with TRBJ1-5; no definite D call. Germline CDR1 and CDR2: MNHEY and SVGEGT. This CDR3 has 12 amino acids. Trimming removed 6 bases at V and 4 bases at J, with 7 bases between. CDR3 in amino acids: CASSPPNQPQHF. CDR3 nucleotide sequence: TGTGCCAGCAGCCCTCCGAATCAGCCCCAGCATTTT.

This rearrangement joins TRBV29-1 to TRBJ1-4, with D maybe TRBD1 (6 bases). V was trimmed by 4 bases and J by 4 bases, leaving 10 bases between them. The CDR3 covers 13 residues. Germline values: CDR1 SQVTM, CDR2 ANQGSEA. The CDR3 reads CSVGGQDNEKLFF. CDR3 DNA sequence: TGCAGCGTTGGGGGGCAGGATAATGAAAAACTGTTTTTT.

V is TRBV2 and J is TRBJ1-5, with D maybe TRBD1 (5 bases). The CDR3 loop spans 13 amino acids. The germline gives CDR1 SNHLY, CDR2 FYNNEI. Trimming removed 7 bases at V and 3 bases at J, with 10 bases between. The CDR3 protein is CASTAQANQPQHF. CDR3 sequence (DNA): TGTGCCAGCACGGCACAGGCCAATCAGCCCCAGCATTTT.

V gene TRBV3-1 (or the pseudogene TRBV3-2) combines with J gene TRBJ1-6, with no clear D. The V end lost 10 bases, the J end lost 10 bases, and 23 bases lay between the germline ends. Germline CDR1 reads LGHDT; CDR2 reads YNNKEL (reference sequence). This CDR3 has 15 amino acids. CDR3 sequence: CATRESSQALSPLHF. The CDR3 DNA reads TGTGCCACTCGGGAGTCCTCTCAAGCATTATCACCCCTCCACTTT.

The chain recombines TRBV5-8 with TRBJ1-5; TRBD1 matches 7 bases. This CDR3 is 15 amino acids long. Germline V gene data show CDR1 as SGHTS and CDR2 as YDEGEE. The junction had 3 bases not matched to a gene; V was cut back by 3 bases and J by 0 bases. The CDR3 bases are TGTGCCAGCAGCTGGGGACAGAATAGCAATCAGCCCCAGCATTTT. It encodes CASSWGQNSNQPQHF.

A few counts support this clone. V is TRBV19 and J is TRBJ2-1; D is possibly TRBD2 (6 bases). Trimming took 0 bases from V and 0 from J, leaving 9 bases between them. The CDR3 is made up of 16 amino acids. Germline-derived CDR1 and CDR2 are LNHDA and SQIVND (reference sequence). The DNA of the CDR3 is TGTGCCAGTAGTATAGATCGGGGGAGCTCCTACAATGAGCAGTTCTTC. The encoded protein is CASSIDRGSSYNEQFF. The full variable domain, rest sourced from reference TRBV19 and TRBJ2-1, is DGGITQSPKYLFRKEGQNVTLSCEQNLNHDAMYWYRQDPGQGLRLIYYSQIVNDFQKGDIAEGYSVSREKKESFPLTVTSAQKNPTAFYLCASSIDRGSSYNEQFFGPGTRLTVL.

This chain joins TRBV5-8 and TRBJ1-4; 7 bases map to TRBD1. CDR3 size: 16 residues. Germline V CDR1 and CDR2: SGHTS, YDEGEE. Germline trimming cut 5 bases from V and 4 bases from J; bases unmatched to any gene: 11. Here the CDR3 DNA reads TGTGCCAGCAGTTTACAGGGGATCTCTCTTAATGAAAAACTGTTTTTT. Encoded protein: CASSLQGISLNEKLFF.

The J gene is TRBJ1-1, the V gene TRBV10-3; possible D gene TRBD1, 5 bases. CDR1 and CDR2 from the germline V gene are ENHRY and SYGVKD. The V gene lost 0 bases and the J gene lost 4 bases, with 12 bases spanning the gap. The CDR3 sequence is 15 residues long. CDR3 in DNA: TGTGCCATCAGTGAGTCGGGGGGAGGGATCACTGAAGCTTTCTTT. Its protein is CAISESGGGITEAFF.

This chain joins TRBV5-1 and TRBJ2-1, with 8 bases matching TRBD1. J gave up 10 bases and V 0 bases, and 0 bases lay outside the gene matches. CDR1 is SGHRS, CDR2 YFSETQ, per germline. CDR3 size: 12 residues. CDR3 sequence reads: CASSLDRGEQFF. In DNA form, the CDR3 reads TGCGCCAGCAGCTTGGACAGGGGGGAGCAGTTCTTC. Full variable domain (outside the CDR3, taken from reference TRBV5-1 and TRBJ2-1): KAGVTQTPRYLIKTRGQQVTLSCSPISGHRSVSWYQQTPGQGLQFLFEYFSETQRNKGNFPGRFSGRQFSNSRSEMNVSTLELGDSALYLCASSLDRGEQFFGPGTRLTVL.

CDR3 bases: TGTGCCAGCAGCAAATCGACAGGGGATCGGGAGACCCAGTACTTC. Its translation is CASSKSTGDRETQYF. The gene calls are TRBV3-1 (or the pseudogene TRBV3-2) and TRBJ2-5, with TRBD1 matching 8 bases. The V and J ends lost 5 bases and 5 bases, in that order; junction bases with no gene match: 10. Germline-derived CDR1 and CDR2 are LGHDT and YNNKEL (reference sequence). The CDR3 runs 15 residues.

The genes are TRBV10-3 and TRBJ2-1; no reliable D call. V was shortened by 2 bases and J by 5 bases, with 10 bases between the two germline ends. The germline V gene encodes CDR1 ENHRY and CDR2 SYGVKD. The CDR3 has 14 amino acids. CDR3 bases: TGTGCCATCAGTGAGACTAAGGTGGACAATGAGCAGTTCTTC. Translated, it gives CAISETKVDNEQFF.

The J gene is TRBJ2-7, the V gene TRBV6-5; no clear D. Trimming shortened V by 6 bases and J by 3 bases, and 12 bases separated the two germline ends. Germline values: CDR1 MNHEY, CDR2 SVGAGI. The CDR3 is made up of 13 amino acids. CDR3 nucleotide sequence: TGTGCCAGCAGCTACGGGCAGTACTACGAGCAGTACTTC. Protein: CASSYGQYYEQYF.

CDR3 loop: CASSLGTGGRGNTIYF. The CDR3, as DNA: TGTGCCAGCAGCTTGGGGACAGGGGGAAGGGGAAACACCATATATTTT. The chain couples TRBV5-4 to TRBJ1-3, with TRBD1 identical over 10 bases. J was trimmed by 4 bases and V by 0 bases; bases with no gene match: 4. The germline V gene encodes CDR1 SGHNT and CDR2 YYREEE (reference sequence). This CDR3 contains 16 residues.

The genes are TRBV15 and TRBJ1-1; tentatively, D is TRBD1 (6 bases). Germline V CDR1 and CDR2: LNHNV, YYDKDF (reference sequence). Trimming removed 3 bases from V and 5 bases from J, with 10 bases in between. CDR3 length equals 13 residues. The CDR3 spells CATSRKGDTEAFF. The CDR3 DNA reads TGTGCCACCAGCAGGAAGGGGGATACTGAAGCTTTCTTT.

A single count supports this clone. The chain combines TRBV7-2 with TRBJ1-2, with D possibly TRBD1 on 6 matching bases. This CDR3 region has 15 residues. The V gene's germline CDR1 is SGHTA and CDR2 FQGNSA. Trimming left V 2 bases short and J 2 bases short, with 12 bases between. CDR3 sequence (DNA): TGTGCCAGCAGCTTACAACGTACAGGGAACTATGGCTACACCTTC. Amino acid sequence: CASSLQRTGNYGYTF.

V and J are TRBV5-5 and TRBJ1-2; D uncertain. Germline assignment: CDR1 SGHKS and CDR2 YYEKEE (reference sequence). Deletions cut 0 bases from V and 3 bases from J, with 12 bases between. The CDR3 totals 15 residues. This CDR3 reads CASSLVRSWYYGYTF. As DNA, the CDR3 is TGTGCCAGCAGCTTGGTACGGTCCTGGTACTATGGCTACACCTTC.

This rearrangement joins TRBV24-1 to TRBJ2-1; no definite D call. Between the trimmed V and J ends, which lost 1 base and 7 bases, there was a span of 13 bases. CDR1 and CDR2 (germline): KGHDR, SFDVKD. This CDR3 has 15 amino acids. The CDR3 is CATSDFFLERNEQFF. The CDR3 nucleotides read TGTGCCACCAGTGATTTTTTTCTGGAGAGGAATGAGCAGTTCTTC.

This rearrangement joins TRBV27 to TRBJ1-6; 7 bases match TRBD1. The CDR3 extends over 15 amino acids. Losses at the gene ends were 4 bases for V and 6 bases for J; bases not matched to a gene: 6. In germline, CDR1 is MNHEY, CDR2 SMNVEV (reference sequence). The CDR3 DNA reads TGTGCCAGCAGTTCGGGACAGACGATTAATTCACCCCTCCACTTT. It codes for CASSSGQTINSPLHF.

The rearrangement uses TRBV5-1 and TRBJ2-1; D gene uncertain. Germline V gives CDR1 SGHRS, CDR2 YFSETQ. V dropped 1 base and J dropped 0 bases, with 8 bases sitting between them. This CDR3 region has 15 residues. CDR3 sequence: CASSLTRSSYNEQFF. As DNA, the CDR3 is TGCGCCAGCAGCTTGACGCGGAGCTCCTACAATGAGCAGTTCTTC.

This clone was detected once. V is TRBV7-2 and J is TRBJ2-2; D is possibly TRBD1 (8 bases). Germline V gene lookup returns CDR1 SGHTA and CDR2 FQGNSA. V was trimmed by 5 bases and J by 6 bases, leaving 22 bases between them. The CDR3 is made up of 17 amino acids. This CDR3 is CASSRWEDRDYAGELFF. The CDR3 DNA is TGTGCCAGCAGCCGGTGGGAGGACAGGGACTATGCCGGGGAGCTGTTTTTT.

This clone was detected only once. V gene TRBV5-6 combines with J gene TRBJ2-7; TRBD1 agrees at 7 bases. CDR1 and CDR2 (germline): SGHDT, YYEEEE. Trimming took 3 bases from V and 7 from J; bases not matched to a gene: 4. The CDR3 length is 12 residues. Written as DNA, the CDR3 is TGTGCCAGCAGCTCGACAGGGTGGGAGCAGTACGTC. The encoded protein is CASSSTGWEQYV.